The 18 T cell receptor beta chains below were found in one sample sequenced in a study of blood T cell repertoires in COVID-19. Data came from immunoSEQ multiplex PCR; TCRdb stores just in-frame clones and leaves some out. The sample includes under 200,000 clones, 85% to 90% seen only once; the top ten take under 3%. The sample consisted of peripheral blood. All receptors derive from a woman over 75 with COVID-19, enrolled during active disease.

V is TRBV2 and J is TRBJ2-5; D remains unclear. V was cut by 10 bases and J by 2 bases, with 8 bases left in between. CDR1 and CDR2 from the germline V gene are SNHLY and FYNNEI. The CDR3 is 11 amino acids. The chain's CDR3 is CAINIQETQYF. In DNA form, the CDR3 reads TGTGCCATCAACATTCAAGAGACCCAGTACTTC.

The V and J genes are TRBV28 and TRBJ1-4; tentative D call: TRBD1 (6 bases). The CDR3 contains 16 residues. In germline, CDR1 is MDHEN, CDR2 SYDVKM. Trimming shortened V by 5 bases and J by 4 bases, and 17 bases separated the two germline ends. CDR3 bases: TGTGCCAGCAGTACTAATACAGGGAATAATAATGAAAAACTGTTTTTT. As protein: CASSTNTGNNNEKLFF.

Written as DNA, the CDR3 is TGTGCCAGCAGCTTAACCCCAGGGACAGGGGAAGAGACCCAGTACTTC. It specifies CASSLTPGTGEETQYF. This chain connects TRBV11-1 to TRBJ2-5; TRBD1 matches 10 bases. Germline lookup yields CDR1 SGHAT and CDR2 FQDESV (reference sequence). This CDR3 spans 16 amino acids. V was clipped by 2 bases and J by 3 bases; unmatched bases: 6.

V usage is TRBV2 and J usage is TRBJ2-3; D not resolved. Trimming removed 3 bases from V and 5 bases from J, with 15 bases in between. CDR1 is SNHLY, CDR2 FYNNEI, per germline. The CDR3 has 15 amino acids. The CDR3, as DNA: TGTGCCAGCAGTGATAACAGCCCAGGTGGAGATACGCAGTATTTT. This codes for CASSDNSPGGDTQYF. Complete variable domain (other parts from reference TRBV2 and TRBJ2-3): EPEVTQTPSHQVTQMGQEVILRCVPISNHLYFYWYRQILGQKVEFLVSFYNNEISEKSEIFDDQFSVERPDGSNFTLKIRSTKLEDSAMYFCASSDNSPGGDTQYFGPGTRLTVL.

V and J are TRBV7-2 and TRBJ2-7, with 7 bases identical to TRBD1. Germline V lookup: CDR1 SGHTA, CDR2 FQGNSA. The ends lost 1 base at V and 4 bases at J; junction bases unmatched: 4. This CDR3 spans 14 amino acids. The CDR3, as DNA: TGTGCCAGCAGCTTAGATGACAGGGCTTACGAGCAGTACTTC. Translation: CASSLDDRAYEQYF.

The rearrangement uses TRBV14 and TRBJ2-7; TRBD2 might be the D (7 bases). In germline, CDR1 is SGHDN, CDR2 FVKESK. The CDR3 loop spans 15 amino acids. V shed 6 bases and J shed 8 bases, with 23 bases lying between them. CDR3 region: CASRKGGGWAVKQYF. DNA of the CDR3: TGTGCCAGCAGAAAAGGGGGAGGGTGGGCTGTGAAGCAGTACTTC.

The chain uses TRBV9 and TRBJ2-7; 11 bases fit TRBD1. The trim removed 3 bases at V and 4 bases at J, leaving 3 bases unmatched. The CDR3 runs to 14 residues. Germline V CDR1 and CDR2: SGDLS, YYNGEE. The CDR3 DNA follows: TGTGCCAGCAGCGGGGGACAGGGGGAGTACGAGCAGTACTTC. It translates to CASSGGQGEYEQYF.

This sequence joins TRBV11-1 and TRBJ2-2; 13 bases map to TRBD2. Germline loops: CDR1 SGHAT, CDR2 FQDESV (reference sequence). The CDR3 sequence is 16 residues long. V lost 5 bases to trimming and J lost 3 bases; unmatched junction nucleotides: 3. The CDR3 here is CASSRTSGRYTGELFF. The CDR3 DNA follows: TGTGCCAGCAGCCGGACTAGCGGGAGATACACCGGGGAGCTGTTTTTT.

The genes are TRBV28 and TRBJ1-2, with a possible D match to TRBD1 (6 bases). Germline V gene lookup returns CDR1 MDHEN and CDR2 SYDVKM. Trimming pared 4 bases from V and 4 bases from J, leaving 13 bases between. This CDR3 has 14 residues. CDR3 in DNA: TGTGCCAGCAGTTCCCCAGGGGCGGGCTATGGCTACACCTTC. Translation: CASSSPGAGYGYTF.

This clone was observed a handful of times. The chain is built from TRBV28 and TRBJ1-4, with D perhaps matching TRBD1 (5 bases). Per the germline V gene, CDR1 is MDHEN and CDR2 is SYDVKM. V shed 2 bases and J shed 7 bases, with 14 bases lying between them. The length of the CDR3 is 15 residues. CDR3 region: CASSLTRALGEKLFF. CDR3 DNA: TGTGCCAGCAGTTTAACCAGGGCTTTAGGTGAAAAACTGTTTTTT.

The chain couples TRBV28 to TRBJ1-5; 7 bases align to TRBD1. V shed 2 bases, J shed 0 bases, and the junction held 7 bases outside the gene matches. The CDR3 is 17 residues long. Germline V gene data show CDR1 as MDHEN and CDR2 as SYDVKM. CDR3 DNA sequence: TGTGCCAGCAGTTTACCCAGGGGGGATTATAGCAATCAGCCCCAGCATTTT. This encodes CASSLPRGDYSNQPQHF.

This chain joins TRBV3-1 (or the pseudogene TRBV3-2) and TRBJ2-7, with unresolved D. This CDR3 is built from 12 residues. Trimming took 3 bases from V and 3 from J, leaving 6 bases between them. CDR1 and CDR2 from the germline V gene are LGHDT and YNNKEL (reference sequence). CDR3 sequence (DNA): TGTGCCAGCAGCCACGGTATCTACGAGCAGTACTTC. Translation gives CASSHGIYEQYF.

The rearrangement uses TRBV28 and TRBJ1-2; D remains ambiguous. CDR1 and CDR2 from the germline V gene are MDHEN and SYDVKM. The CDR3 contains 12 residues. V dropped 6 bases and J dropped 8 bases, with 13 bases sitting between them. The CDR3 loop reads CASSSVGSGYTF. The CDR3 bases are TGTGCCAGCAGCTCCGTCGGGAGCGGCTACACCTTC.

The count of this clone is one. J is TRBJ2-3 and V is TRBV2; a possible D gene is TRBD2 (6 bases). CDR1 and CDR2 (germline): SNHLY, FYNNEI. With 6 bases removed from V and 6 bases from J, the gap between germline ends came to 16 bases. This CDR3 spans 14 amino acids. DNA of the CDR3: TGTGCCAGCAGCGGTCCCGGAGGGAAGGATACGCAGTATTTT. Protein: CASSGPGGKDTQYF.

The rearrangement joins TRBV28 to TRBJ1-1, with TRBD1 matching over 9 bases. The ends lost 7 bases at V and 2 bases at J; junction bases unmatched: 8. The CDR3 length is 15 residues. Looked up from germline, CDR1 is MDHEN and CDR2 is SYDVKM. The CDR3 DNA follows: TGTGCCAGCACCTCCGGGACAGGGTATAACACTGAAGCTTTCTTT. This codes for CASTSGTGYNTEAFF.

This chain links TRBV29-1 with TRBJ1-2; D is uncertain. The CDR3 totals 12 residues. Trimming pared 3 bases from V and 5 bases from J, leaving 10 bases between. Germline CDR1 is SQVTM and CDR2 is ANQGSEA. CDR3 nucleotides: TGCAGCGTTGATCCGGGAACGTATGGCTACACCTTC. This sequence encodes CSVDPGTYGYTF.

This sequence joins TRBV27 and TRBJ2-3; 15 bases line up with TRBD2. In germline, CDR1 is MNHEY, CDR2 SMNVEV (reference sequence). Losses at the gene ends were 9 bases for V and 4 bases for J; bases not matched to a gene: 26. The CDR3 totals 22 residues. This CDR3 reads CASTPGQGTSGRHSTPADTQYF. The CDR3, as DNA: TGTGCCAGTACTCCGGGACAGGGGACTAGCGGGAGGCACTCCACTCCGGCAGATACGCAGTATTTT.

The chain joins TRBV27 to TRBJ2-2, with TRBD2 matching 12 bases. The CDR3 is 18 amino acids. V lost 5 bases to trimming and J lost 5 bases; unmatched junction nucleotides: 12. CDR1 and CDR2 (germline): MNHEY, SMNVEV (reference sequence). CDR3 protein: CASSPLRLAGVRTGELFF. The CDR3 nucleotides read TGTGCCAGCAGTCCCTTAAGACTAGCGGGAGTCCGTACCGGGGAGCTGTTTTTT.